This is a list of T cell receptor beta chains from one sample in a study of CD8 T cells in ankylosing spondylitis. Each CDR3 protein gets one entry after TCRdb re-called the 5' RACE reads with MiXCR. The table lists a few hundred thousand distinct CDR3 sequences, 11% of them singletons. Sequencing used blood, either unsorted or a sorted T cell fraction (not recorded which). The receptors stem from a female donor with ankylosing spondylitis or in good health (not recorded which). CDR3s leave out the opening cysteine and the closing phenylalanine or tryptophan.

j_call: TRBJ2-7
v_call: TRBV5-1
cdr3_aa: ASRTGVPYEQY

j_call: TRBJ1-1
v_call: TRBV7-9
cdr3_aa: ASSLAGRESPEAF

j_call: TRBJ2-7
v_call: TRBV7-8
cdr3_aa: ASAPTRYEQY

j_call: TRBJ2-5
v_call: TRBV7-2
cdr3_aa: ASSLSSSLQETQY

j_call: TRBJ1-5
v_call: TRBV28
cdr3_aa: ASSPGHFGNQPQH

j_call: TRBJ2-3
v_call: TRBV5-5
cdr3_aa: ASSMGLHTDTQY

j_call: TRBJ2-3
v_call: TRBV12-3/TRBV12-4
cdr3_aa: ASSSGRRAQY

j_call: TRBJ2-7
v_call: TRBV20-1
cdr3_aa: SAPRGGEQY

j_call: TRBJ1-2
v_call: TRBV5-6
cdr3_aa: ASTPPEGGYT

j_call: TRBJ2-7
v_call: TRBV20-1
cdr3_aa: SARGVSHPYEQY

j_call: TRBJ1-2
v_call: TRBV3-1
cdr3_aa: ASSQDPESGGYT

j_call: TRBJ2-3
v_call: TRBV7-2
cdr3_aa: ASSLRDLLRSQY

j_call: TRBJ2-1
v_call: TRBV7-2
cdr3_aa: ASRNGPYSYNEQF

j_call: TRBJ2-3
v_call: TRBV12-3/TRBV12-4
cdr3_aa: ASSPFSGGTDTQY

j_call: TRBJ1-1
v_call: TRBV5-1
cdr3_aa: ASSPGLRQPNTEAF

j_call: TRBJ1-1
v_call: TRBV18
cdr3_aa: ASSPPGGWNTEAF

j_call: TRBJ2-1
v_call: TRBV19
cdr3_aa: ASSPPGGGRYNEQF

j_call: TRBJ1-2
v_call: TRBV6-1
cdr3_aa: ASSASGGASYGYT

j_call: TRBJ1-2
v_call: TRBV18
cdr3_aa: ASSPLGQSPGGYT

j_call: TRBJ2-5
v_call: TRBV20-1
cdr3_aa: SLPLPARGQETQY

j_call: TRBJ1-5
v_call: TRBV12-3/TRBV12-4
cdr3_aa: ASSGGRPQH

j_call: TRBJ2-2
v_call: TRBV5-1
cdr3_aa: ASKGTTNTGELF

j_call: TRBJ2-1
v_call: TRBV20-1
cdr3_aa: SARTRDRSQGEQF

j_call: TRBJ1-2
v_call: TRBV20-1
cdr3_aa: SAAHTIYGYT

j_call: TRBJ2-5
v_call: TRBV19
cdr3_aa: ASSIAPLAGQETQY

j_call: TRBJ2-5
v_call: TRBV6-2/TRBV6-3
cdr3_aa: ASSYSKYGSRLPQETQY

j_call: TRBJ1-3
v_call: TRBV20-1
cdr3_aa: SPLKCDRLAGNTIY

j_call: TRBJ2-7
v_call: TRBV19
cdr3_aa: ASSAVASYEQY

j_call: TRBJ2-4
v_call: TRBV20-1
cdr3_aa: SARDRLALAKNIQY

j_call: TRBJ2-2
v_call: TRBV5-1
cdr3_aa: ASSLIAGGQAGELF

j_call: TRBJ2-3
v_call: TRBV6-1
cdr3_aa: ASRRLGGSGRITQY

j_call: TRBJ2-5
v_call: TRBV7-2
cdr3_aa: ASSPQSAGQKTQY

j_call: TRBJ2-2
v_call: TRBV28
cdr3_aa: ASLTGDQNTGELF

j_call: TRBJ2-7
v_call: TRBV27
cdr3_aa: ASSSLFGTARTYEQY

j_call: TRBJ1-5
v_call: TRBV20-1
cdr3_aa: SAPGGYNQPQH

j_call: TRBJ1-6
v_call: TRBV12-3/TRBV12-4
cdr3_aa: ASTPGSGVSPLH

j_call: TRBJ2-1
v_call: TRBV11-2
cdr3_aa: ASSLAFRRSYNEQF

j_call: TRBJ2-1
v_call: TRBV6-1
cdr3_aa: ASSPSALRLEF

j_call: TRBJ2-1
v_call: TRBV24-1
cdr3_aa: ATGRTSGRGSSYNEQF

j_call: TRBJ1-1
v_call: TRBV27
cdr3_aa: ASSLRGATEAF

j_call: TRBJ1-1
v_call: TRBV29-1
cdr3_aa: SVGQGTAEAF

j_call: TRBJ2-1
v_call: TRBV7-8
cdr3_aa: ASSSGTGRFEQF

j_call: TRBJ1-5
v_call: TRBV7-9
cdr3_aa: ASSIDLQPQH

j_call: TRBJ2-5
v_call: TRBV20-1
cdr3_aa: SAQVRVGLGETQY

j_call: TRBJ1-1
v_call: TRBV12-3/TRBV12-4
cdr3_aa: ASRLDITRDSAEAF

j_call: TRBJ2-7
v_call: TRBV7-9
cdr3_aa: ASSPQLSGARDEQY

j_call: TRBJ2-1
v_call: TRBV5-1
cdr3_aa: ASSLERALSYNEQF

j_call: TRBJ2-7
v_call: TRBV12-3/TRBV12-4
cdr3_aa: ASSPPGIRYEQY

j_call: TRBJ2-5
v_call: TRBV5-1
cdr3_aa: ASSLGAVWASETQY

j_call: TRBJ1-5
v_call: TRBV29-1
cdr3_aa: SAVLGGIWGGSNQPQH